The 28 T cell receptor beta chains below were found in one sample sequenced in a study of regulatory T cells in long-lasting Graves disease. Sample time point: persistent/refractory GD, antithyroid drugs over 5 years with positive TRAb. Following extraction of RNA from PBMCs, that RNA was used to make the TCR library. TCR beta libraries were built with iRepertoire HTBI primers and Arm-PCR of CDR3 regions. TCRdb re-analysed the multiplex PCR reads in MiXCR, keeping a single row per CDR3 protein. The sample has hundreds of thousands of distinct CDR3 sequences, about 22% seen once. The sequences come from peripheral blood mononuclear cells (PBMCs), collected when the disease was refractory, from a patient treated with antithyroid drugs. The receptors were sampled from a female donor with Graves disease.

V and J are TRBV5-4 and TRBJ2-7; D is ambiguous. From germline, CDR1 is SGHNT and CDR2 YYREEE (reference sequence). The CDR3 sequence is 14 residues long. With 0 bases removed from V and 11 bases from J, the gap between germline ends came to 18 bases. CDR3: CASSLGRQSDGEYF. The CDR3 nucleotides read TGTGCCAGCAGCTTGGGACGTCAGTCGGATGGGGAGTACTTC.

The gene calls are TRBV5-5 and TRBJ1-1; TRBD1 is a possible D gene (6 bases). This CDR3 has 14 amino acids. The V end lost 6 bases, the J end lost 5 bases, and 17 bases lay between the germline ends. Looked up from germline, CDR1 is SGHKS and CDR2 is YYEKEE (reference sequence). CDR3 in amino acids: CASMEGGARTEAFF. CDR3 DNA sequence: TGTGCCAGCATGGAAGGGGGGGCGCGAACTGAAGCTTTCTTT.

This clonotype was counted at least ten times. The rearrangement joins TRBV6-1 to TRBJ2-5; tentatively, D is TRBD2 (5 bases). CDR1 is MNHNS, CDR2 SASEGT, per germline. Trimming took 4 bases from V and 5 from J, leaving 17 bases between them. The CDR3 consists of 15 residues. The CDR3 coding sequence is TGTGCCAGCAGTGCCACCGGGAACTTTGGTGAGACCCAGTACTTC. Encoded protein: CASSATGNFGETQYF.

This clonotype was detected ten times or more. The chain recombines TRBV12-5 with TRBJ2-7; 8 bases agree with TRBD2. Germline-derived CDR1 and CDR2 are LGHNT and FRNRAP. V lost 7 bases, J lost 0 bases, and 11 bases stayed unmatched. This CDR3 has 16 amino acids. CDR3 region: CASVLISGTYSYEQYF. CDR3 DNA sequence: TGTGCTAGTGTCCTTATTAGCGGGACATACTCCTACGAGCAGTACTTC.

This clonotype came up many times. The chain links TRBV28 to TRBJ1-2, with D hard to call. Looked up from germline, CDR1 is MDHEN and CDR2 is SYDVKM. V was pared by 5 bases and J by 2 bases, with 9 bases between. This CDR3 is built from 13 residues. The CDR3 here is CASSPTPNYGYTF. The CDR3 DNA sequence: TGTGCCAGCAGTCCGACACCAAACTATGGCTACACCTTC.

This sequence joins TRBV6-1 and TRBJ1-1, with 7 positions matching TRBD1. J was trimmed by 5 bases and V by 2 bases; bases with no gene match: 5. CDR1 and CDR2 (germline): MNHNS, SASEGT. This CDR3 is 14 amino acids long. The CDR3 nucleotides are TGTGCCAGCAGTGAACAGGGGGGGAGGACTGAAGCTTTCTTT. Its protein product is CASSEQGGRTEAFF.

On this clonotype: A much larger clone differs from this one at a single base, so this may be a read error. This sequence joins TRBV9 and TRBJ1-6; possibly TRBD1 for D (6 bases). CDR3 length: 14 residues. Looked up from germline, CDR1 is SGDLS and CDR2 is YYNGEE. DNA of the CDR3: TGTGCCGGCAGCGTAGGGGGACCGGATTCACCCCTCCACTTT. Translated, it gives CAGSVGGPDSPLHF.

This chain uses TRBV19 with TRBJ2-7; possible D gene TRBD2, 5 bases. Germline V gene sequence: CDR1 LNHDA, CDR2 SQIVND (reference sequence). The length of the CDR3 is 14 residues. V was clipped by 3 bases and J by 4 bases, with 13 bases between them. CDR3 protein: CASSMNLGIYEQYF. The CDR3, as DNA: TGTGCCAGTAGTATGAACCTCGGGATATACGAGCAGTACTTC.

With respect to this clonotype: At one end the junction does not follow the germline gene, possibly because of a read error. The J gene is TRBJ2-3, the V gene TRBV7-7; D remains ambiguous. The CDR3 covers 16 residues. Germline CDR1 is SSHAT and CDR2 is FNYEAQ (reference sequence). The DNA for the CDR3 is TGTGCTAGCAGCTTAAGCCCCGCAGGTAGCACAGATACGCAGTATTTT. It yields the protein CASSLSPAGSTDTQYF.

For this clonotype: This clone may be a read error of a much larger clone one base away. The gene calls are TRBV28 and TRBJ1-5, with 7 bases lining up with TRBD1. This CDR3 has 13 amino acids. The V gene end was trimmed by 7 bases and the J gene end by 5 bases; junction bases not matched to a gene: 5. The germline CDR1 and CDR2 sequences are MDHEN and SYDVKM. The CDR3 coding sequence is TGTGCCAGCATAGGGGGCACCTATCAGCCCCAGCATTTT. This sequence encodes CASIGGTYQPQHF.

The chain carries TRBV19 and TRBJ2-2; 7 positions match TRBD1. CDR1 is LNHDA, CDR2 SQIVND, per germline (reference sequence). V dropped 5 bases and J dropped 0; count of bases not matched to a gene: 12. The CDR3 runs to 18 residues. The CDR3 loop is CASSDQGLGQTNTGELFF. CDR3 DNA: TGTGCCAGTAGTGACCAAGGTTTGGGACAGACGAACACCGGGGAGCTGTTTTTT.

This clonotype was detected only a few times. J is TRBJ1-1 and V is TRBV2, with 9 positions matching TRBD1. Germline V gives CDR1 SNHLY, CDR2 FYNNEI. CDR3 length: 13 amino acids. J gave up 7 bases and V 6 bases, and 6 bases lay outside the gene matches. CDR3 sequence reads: CASRQQGAGEAFF. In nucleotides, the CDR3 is TGTGCCAGCAGACAACAGGGGGCTGGTGAAGCTTTCTTT.

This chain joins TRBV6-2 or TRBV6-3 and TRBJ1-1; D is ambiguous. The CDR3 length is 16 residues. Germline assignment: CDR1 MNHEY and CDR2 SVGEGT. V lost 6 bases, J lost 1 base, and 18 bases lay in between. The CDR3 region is CASRLLEATRNTEAFF. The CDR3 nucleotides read TGTGCCAGCAGACTATTAGAAGCGACGAGGAACACTGAAGCTTTCTTT.

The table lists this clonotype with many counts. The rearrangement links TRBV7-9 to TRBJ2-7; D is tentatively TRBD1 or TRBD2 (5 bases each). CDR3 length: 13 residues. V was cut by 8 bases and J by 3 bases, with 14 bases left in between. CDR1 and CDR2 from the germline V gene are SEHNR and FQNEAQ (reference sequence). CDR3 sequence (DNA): TGTGCCAGCTCTCCTGAGGGGCACTACGAGCAGTACTTC. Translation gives CASSPEGHYEQYF.

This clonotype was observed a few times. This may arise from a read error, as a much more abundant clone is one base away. The CDR3 is CASSFEVYEQYF. The CDR3 coding sequence is TGTGCCAGCAGCTTCGAGGTCTACGAGCAGTACTTC. The rearrangement uses TRBV7-2 and TRBJ2-7; D is uncertain. The V gene's germline CDR1 is SGHTA and CDR2 FQGNSA. The germline V and J ends were trimmed by 3 bases and 3 bases, with 6 bases remaining between them. The CDR3 is made up of 12 amino acids.

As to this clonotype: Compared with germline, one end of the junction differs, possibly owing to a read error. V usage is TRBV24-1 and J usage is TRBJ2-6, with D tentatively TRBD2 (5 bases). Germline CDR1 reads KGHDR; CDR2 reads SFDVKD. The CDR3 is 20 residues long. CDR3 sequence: CAASDPHRGPTSYGANVLTF. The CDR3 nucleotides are TGTGCCGCCAGTGATCCACACCGCGGGCCGACAAGCTATGGGGCCAACGTCCTGACTTTC.

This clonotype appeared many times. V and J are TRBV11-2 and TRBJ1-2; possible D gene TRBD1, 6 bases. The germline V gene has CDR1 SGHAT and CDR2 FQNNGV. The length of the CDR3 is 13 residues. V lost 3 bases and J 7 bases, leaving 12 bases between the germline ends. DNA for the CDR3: TGTGCCAGCAGCTTTCAACAGGGATCTGGCTACACCTTC. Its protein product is CASSFQQGSGYTF.

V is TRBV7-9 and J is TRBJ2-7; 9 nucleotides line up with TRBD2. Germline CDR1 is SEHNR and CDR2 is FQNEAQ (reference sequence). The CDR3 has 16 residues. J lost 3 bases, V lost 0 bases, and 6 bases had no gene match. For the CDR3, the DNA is TGTGCCAGCAGCTTAGCGGGGTGGACTAGCGTCTACGAGCAGTACTTC. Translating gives CASSLAGWTSVYEQYF.

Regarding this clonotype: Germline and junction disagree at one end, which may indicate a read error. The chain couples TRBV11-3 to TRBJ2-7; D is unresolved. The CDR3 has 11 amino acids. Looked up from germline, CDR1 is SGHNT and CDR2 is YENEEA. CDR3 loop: CASSLSYGQYF. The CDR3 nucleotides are TGTGCCAGCAGCTTGAGCTACGGGCAGTACTTC.

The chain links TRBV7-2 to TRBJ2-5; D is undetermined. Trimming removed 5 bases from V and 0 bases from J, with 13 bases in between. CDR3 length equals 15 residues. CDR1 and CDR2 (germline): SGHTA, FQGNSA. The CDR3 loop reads CASSPGGWYQETQYF. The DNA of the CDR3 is TGTGCCAGCAGCCCCGGTGGGTGGTACCAAGAGACCCAGTACTTC.

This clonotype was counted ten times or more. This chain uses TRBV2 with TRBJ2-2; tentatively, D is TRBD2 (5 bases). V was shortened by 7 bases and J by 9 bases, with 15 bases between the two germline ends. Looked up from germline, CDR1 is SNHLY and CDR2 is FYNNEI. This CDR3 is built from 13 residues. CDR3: CASTPGEGRELFF. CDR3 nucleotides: TGTGCCAGCACCCCCGGGGAAGGGAGGGAGCTGTTTTTT.

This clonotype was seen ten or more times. The CDR3 DNA reads as TGTGCCAGCAGCTGGGGGAGGACAGCAAACTATGGCTACACCTTC. Translation: CASSWGRTANYGYTF. The chain joins TRBV7-8 to TRBJ1-2; the D gene is possibly TRBD1 (6 bases). V was pared by 4 bases and J by 2 bases, with 14 bases between. This CDR3 spans 15 amino acids. Germline V CDR1 and CDR2: SGHVS, FQNEAQ.

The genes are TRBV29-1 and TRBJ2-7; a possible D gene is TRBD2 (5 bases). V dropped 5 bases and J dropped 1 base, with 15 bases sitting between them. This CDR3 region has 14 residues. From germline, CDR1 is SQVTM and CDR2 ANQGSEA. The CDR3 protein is CSVWGAMNSYEQYF. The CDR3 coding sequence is TGCAGCGTTTGGGGAGCGATGAATTCCTACGAGCAGTACTTC.

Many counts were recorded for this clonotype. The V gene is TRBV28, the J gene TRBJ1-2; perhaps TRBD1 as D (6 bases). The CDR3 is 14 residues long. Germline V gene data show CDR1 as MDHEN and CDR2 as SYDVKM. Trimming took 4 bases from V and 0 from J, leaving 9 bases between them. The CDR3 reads CASSWDISNYGYTF. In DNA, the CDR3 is TGTGCCAGCAGTTGGGACATCTCTAACTATGGCTACACCTTC.

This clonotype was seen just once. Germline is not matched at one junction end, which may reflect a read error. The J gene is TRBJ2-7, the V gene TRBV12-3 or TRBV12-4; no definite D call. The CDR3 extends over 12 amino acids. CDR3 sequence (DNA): TGCGCCAGCAGCTTTCAAGCAGGCGAGCAGTACTTC. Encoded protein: CASSFQAGEQYF.

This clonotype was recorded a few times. The CDR3 is CSARDGDSYGYTF. The DNA of the CDR3 is TGCAGTGCTAGAGATGGGGACAGCTATGGCTACACCTTC. The gene calls are TRBV20-1 and TRBJ1-2; 7 bases fit TRBD1. CDR1 DFQATT and CDR2 SNEGSKA come from the germline V gene (reference sequence). The CDR3 contains 13 residues. V dropped 0 bases and J dropped 4; count of bases not matched to a gene: 2.

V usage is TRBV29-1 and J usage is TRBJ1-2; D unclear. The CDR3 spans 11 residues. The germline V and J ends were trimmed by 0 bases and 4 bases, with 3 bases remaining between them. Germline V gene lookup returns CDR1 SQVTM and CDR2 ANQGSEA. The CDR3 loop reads CSVEDFYGYTF. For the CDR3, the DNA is TGCAGCGTTGAAGACTTCTATGGCTACACCTTC.

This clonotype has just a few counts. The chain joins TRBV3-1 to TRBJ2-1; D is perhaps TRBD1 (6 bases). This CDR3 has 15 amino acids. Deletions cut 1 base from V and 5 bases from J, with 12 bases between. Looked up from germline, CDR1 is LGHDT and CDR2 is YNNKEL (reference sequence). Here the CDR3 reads CASSQVSRGNNEQFF. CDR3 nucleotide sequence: TGTGCCAGCAGCCAAGTGTCCAGGGGAAACAATGAGCAGTTCTTC.